This T cell receptor beta chain comes out of a study of T-cell reconstitution after alpha-beta-depleted transplantation in children. Study-wide results and limits: The study traced high day-60 TCRbeta diversity in some patients to surviving recipient T cells and thymic progenitors. After transplant, at about two months, alpha-beta T cells were reportedly derived from several hundred expanded graft clones.

Remarks on this clonotype: The antigen remains unidentified.

The V gene's germline CDR1 is KGHDR and CDR2 SFDVKD. The CDR3 length is 15 residues. V lost 11 bases and J 3 bases, leaving 19 bases between the germline ends. Preparation of the TCRbeta library used unique molecular identifiers. TCRdb reprocessed the PCR reads via MiXCR and lists one record per CDR3 protein. Here the sample spans about 980,000 distinct CDR3 sequences, 25% to 35% being singletons. The TCR sequence derives from a boy younger than two who had a stem cell transplant for SCID, so the T cells may come from the graft donor. Sequenced here: PBMCs, mostly from graft donor cells, sampled 360 days after TCRalphabeta/CD19-depleted stem cell transplant. The V gene is TRBV24-1, the J gene TRBJ1-3; D may be TRBD1 (6 bases). CDR3: CANLTPRDIGNTIYF. CDR3 bases: TGTGCCAACCTAACCCCCCGGGACATTGGAAACACCATATATTTT.